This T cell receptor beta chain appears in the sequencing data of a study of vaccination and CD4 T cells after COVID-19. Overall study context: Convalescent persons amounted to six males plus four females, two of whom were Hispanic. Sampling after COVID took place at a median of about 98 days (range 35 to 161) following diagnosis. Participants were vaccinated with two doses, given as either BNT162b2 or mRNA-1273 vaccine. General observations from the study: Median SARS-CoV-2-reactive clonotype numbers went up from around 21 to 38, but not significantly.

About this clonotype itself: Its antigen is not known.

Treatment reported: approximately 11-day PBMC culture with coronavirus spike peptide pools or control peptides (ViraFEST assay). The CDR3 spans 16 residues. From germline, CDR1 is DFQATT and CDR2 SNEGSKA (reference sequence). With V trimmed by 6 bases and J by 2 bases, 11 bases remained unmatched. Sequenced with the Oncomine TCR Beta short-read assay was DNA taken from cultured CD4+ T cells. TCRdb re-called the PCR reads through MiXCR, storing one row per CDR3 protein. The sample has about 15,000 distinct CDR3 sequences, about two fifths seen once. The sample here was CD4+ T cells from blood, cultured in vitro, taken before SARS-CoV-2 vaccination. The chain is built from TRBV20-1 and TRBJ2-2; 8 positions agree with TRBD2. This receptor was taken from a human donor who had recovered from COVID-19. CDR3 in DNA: TGCAGTGCCCAAACACGACTAGCGCAAAACACCGGGGAGCTGTTTTTT. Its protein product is CSAQTRLAQNTGELFF.